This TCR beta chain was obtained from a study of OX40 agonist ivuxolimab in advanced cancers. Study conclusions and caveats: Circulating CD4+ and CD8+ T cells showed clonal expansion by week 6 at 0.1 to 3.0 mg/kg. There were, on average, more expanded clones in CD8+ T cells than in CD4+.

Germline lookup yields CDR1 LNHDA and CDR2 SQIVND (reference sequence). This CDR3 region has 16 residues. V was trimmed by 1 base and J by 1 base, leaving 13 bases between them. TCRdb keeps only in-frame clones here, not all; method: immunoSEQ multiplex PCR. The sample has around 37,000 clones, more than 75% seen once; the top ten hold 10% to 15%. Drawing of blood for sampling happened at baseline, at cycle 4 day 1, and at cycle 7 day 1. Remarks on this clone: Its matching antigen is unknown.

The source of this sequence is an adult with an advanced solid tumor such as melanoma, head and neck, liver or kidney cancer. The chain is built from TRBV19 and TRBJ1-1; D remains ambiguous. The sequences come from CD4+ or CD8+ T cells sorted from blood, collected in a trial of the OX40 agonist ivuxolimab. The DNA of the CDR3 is TGTGCCAGTAGTATAGGGGTGGCTCCGTGGAACACTGAAGCTTTCTTT. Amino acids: CASSIGVAPWNTEAFF.